This T cell receptor beta chain was found in a study of OX40 agonist ivuxolimab in advanced cancers. Study background: From roughly 20 to 85 years was the age range, with a mean of approximately 63 years, and around 80% were male.

Study observations and caveats: Researchers report that CD8+ T cells had, on average, more expanded clones than CD4+. Also present in some nonresponders was a low level of normalized T-cell clonal expansion.

On this clone: The antigen remains undetermined.

Here immunoSEQ multiplex PCR was the method, and the copy in TCRdb shows in-frame clones only, minus some. The data hold some 64,000 clones, with 87% observed a single time. The TCR was taken from an adult with an advanced solid tumor such as melanoma, head and neck, liver or kidney cancer. The sample here was CD4+ or CD8+ T cells sorted from blood, taken in a trial of the OX40 agonist ivuxolimab.

The CDR3 DNA is TGTGCCAGCACTAAGACAGGCGGTTACGAGCAGTACTTC. This gives the protein CASTKTGGYEQYF. The chain combines TRBV6-1 with TRBJ2-7; possible D gene TRBD1, 6 bases. The V end was cut by 7 bases, the J end by 4 bases, with 14 bases between. Germline V gene sequence: CDR1 MNHNS, CDR2 SASEGT. The CDR3 covers 13 residues.